These 5 T cell receptor beta chains were sequenced from one sample in a study of cytomegalovirus exposure and HLA in healthy donors. The PCR had 60 Vbeta and 13 Jbeta primers. Measured with immunoSEQ multiplex PCR; TCRdb has only the in-frame clones, and not every one. The sample consists of 120,000 to 150,000 clones, roughly 73% of them appearing once. The sequenced sample consisted of PBMCs. The receptor set was obtained from a woman aged 40 to 50 in good health and CMV-seronegative.

The chain recombines TRBV7-9 with TRBJ1-6; 9 nucleotides match TRBD1. V lost 5 bases, J lost 2 bases, and 1 base stayed unmatched. The CDR3 is 15 amino acids. Germline lookup yields CDR1 SEHNR and CDR2 FQNEAQ (reference sequence). CDR3 sequence reads: CASSRDRAYNSPLHF. In DNA, the CDR3 is TGTGCCAGCAGCCGGGACAGGGCCTATAATTCACCCCTCCACTTT.

This clone has just a few counts. The genes are TRBV5-1 and TRBJ1-5, with 9 bases identical to TRBD1. The CDR3 consists of 14 residues. Trimming removed 2 bases from V and 4 bases from J; junction bases left unmatched: 1. Germline CDR1 reads SGHRS; CDR2 reads YFSETQ. The CDR3 bases are TGCGCCAGCAGCTTAGGGACAGGGAATCAGCCCCAGCATTTT. This sequence encodes CASSLGTGNQPQHF.

This clone was counted a few times. The CDR3 nucleotides are TGCAGCGTTGAGACAGGGTGGGACACTGAAGCTTTCTTT. This encodes CSVETGWDTEAFF. V is TRBV29-1 and J is TRBJ1-1; 7 bases agree with TRBD1. Germline V gene lookup returns CDR1 SQVTM and CDR2 ANQGSEA. The CDR3 contains 13 residues. V lost 3 bases, J lost 3 bases, and 4 bases stayed unmatched.

This chain joins TRBV10-3 and TRBJ2-1, with D maybe TRBD1 (6 bases). CDR1 is ENHRY and CDR2 is SYGVKD in the germline V gene. V was shortened by 2 bases and J by 6 bases, with 11 bases between the two germline ends. This CDR3 contains 14 residues. In nucleotides, the CDR3 is TGTGCCATCAGTGAGGCAGGGGTTTTCAATGAGCAGTTCTTC. Encoded protein: CAISEAGVFNEQFF.

This clone was seen more than once but under ten times. The chain recombines TRBV29-1 with TRBJ1-1; maybe TRBD1 (5 bases). This CDR3 spans 13 amino acids. The germline V gene encodes CDR1 SQVTM and CDR2 ANQGSEA. V dropped 3 bases and J dropped 7 bases, with 15 bases sitting between them. CDR3 in amino acids: CSVDKIGADEAFF. The CDR3 coding sequence is TGCAGCGTTGATAAGATAGGGGCAGATGAAGCTTTCTTT.